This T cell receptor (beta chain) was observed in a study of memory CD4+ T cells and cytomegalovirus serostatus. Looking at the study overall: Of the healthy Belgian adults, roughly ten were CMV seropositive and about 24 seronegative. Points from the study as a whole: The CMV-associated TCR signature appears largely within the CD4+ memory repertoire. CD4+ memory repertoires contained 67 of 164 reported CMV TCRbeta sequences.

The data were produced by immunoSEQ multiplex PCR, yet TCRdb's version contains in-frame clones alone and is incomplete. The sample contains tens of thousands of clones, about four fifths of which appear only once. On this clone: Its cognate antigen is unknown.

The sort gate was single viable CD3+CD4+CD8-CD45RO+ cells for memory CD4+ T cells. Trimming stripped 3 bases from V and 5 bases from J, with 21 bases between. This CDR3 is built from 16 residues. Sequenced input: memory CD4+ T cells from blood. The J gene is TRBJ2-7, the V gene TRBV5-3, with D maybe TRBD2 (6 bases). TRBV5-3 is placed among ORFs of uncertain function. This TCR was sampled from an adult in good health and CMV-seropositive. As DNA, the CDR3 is TGTGCCAGAAGCTCCAGTAGGAGGGGCCGCGTGGACGAGCAGTACTTC. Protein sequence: CARSSSRRGRVDEQYF.